The 21 T cell receptor beta chains below all came from one sample that was sequenced in a study of T cell repertoires in cytomegalovirus infection (dated by TCRdb to the late 2010s). The treatment or condition tag for this specimen amounts to: in vitro stimulation with specific CMV peptide epitopes to enrich CMV-specific T cells. Their recognized antigens are unknown. This sample was sequenced with an Illumina HiSeq 1500. TCRdb reworked the public reads: Q25 trimming with fastp, MiXCR clone assembly, productive beta chains retained. Every entry covers one CDR3 protein and lists the most common genes and DNA from its rows. The sample table holds a few hundred thousand distinct CDR3 sequences, of which around 29% were seen once. The ten largest clonotypes hold roughly 20% of the sample. The material was cultured PBMCs, obtained from culture after CMV antigen stimulation. The receptor source for this set is a human donor in good health (CMV status not recorded). Some clones in this sample may be carry-over from other donors' samples.

Only a few counts were recorded for this clonotype. The rearrangement links TRBV28 to TRBJ2-5; 7 nucleotides agree with TRBD2. The CDR3 has 12 amino acids. Germline V gene data show CDR1 as MDHEN and CDR2 as SYDVKM. CDR3 coding DNA: TGTGTGGCGGGAGTGGTAGAAGAGACCCAGTACTTC. It is translated as CVAGVVEETQYF.

The V gene is TRBV6-8, the J gene TRBJ1-1, with D perhaps TRBD1 (6 bases). The germline gives CDR1 MNHGY, CDR2 SAAAGT. Trimming pared 2 bases from V and 0 bases from J, leaving 10 bases between. This CDR3 spans 15 amino acids. The CDR3 region is CASSYDRPMNTEAFF. CDR3 nucleotides: TGTGCCAGCAGTTACGACAGGCCCATGAACACTGAAGCTTTCTTT.

There are a few counts of this clonotype. This chain links TRBV12-3 or TRBV12-4 with TRBJ2-3, with a possible D match to TRBD1 (5 bases). Trimming cost V 6 bases and J 2 bases, with 12 bases left between them. CDR3 size: 14 residues. The CDR3 spells CASSFQGTTDTQYF. CDR3 sequence (DNA): TGTGCCAGCAGCTTCCAGGGAACCACAGATACGCAGTATTTT.

This chain connects TRBV19 to TRBJ1-1; D perhaps matches TRBD1 (6 bases). The germline CDR1 and CDR2 sequences are LNHDA and SQIVND (reference sequence). The V gene lost 5 bases and the J gene lost 11 bases, with 15 bases spanning the gap. The CDR3 runs to 12 residues. CDR3 DNA sequence: TGTGCCAGTAGTGCACAGGGAGTGAAGGCTTTCTTT. Encoded protein: CASSAQGVKAFF.

This clonotype was recorded a few times. This rearrangement joins TRBV29-1 to TRBJ2-7; TRBD2 is a possible D gene (5 bases). The CDR3 spans 13 residues. Trimming cost V 4 bases and J 1 base, with 11 bases left between them. Germline CDR1 is SQVTM and CDR2 is ANQGSEA. Here the CDR3 DNA reads TGCAGCGTTGTGGCTAGCCAGTCCTACGAGCAGTACTTC. This sequence encodes CSVVASQSYEQYF.

The V gene is TRBV27, the J gene TRBJ2-3; D is possibly TRBD1 or TRBD2 (6 bases each). The CDR3 consists of 17 residues. Trimming pared 3 bases from V and 0 bases from J, leaving 16 bases between. The germline V gene encodes CDR1 MNHEY and CDR2 SMNVEV (reference sequence). The CDR3, as DNA: TGTGCCAGCAGTTTGGAAGTTACGGGGGCTAGCACAGATACGCAGTATTTT. Protein sequence: CASSLEVTGASTDTQYF.

This chain uses TRBV28 with TRBJ2-7, with 7 bases matching TRBD1. This CDR3 spans 14 amino acids. Germline lookup yields CDR1 MDHEN and CDR2 SYDVKM. J was trimmed by 2 bases and V by 7 bases; bases with no gene match: 8. The CDR3, as DNA: TGTGCCAGCAAAAGCCGGGACAGACCCTACGAGCAGTACTTC. This translates into CASKSRDRPYEQYF. Full variable domain (remainder filled in from reference TRBV28 and TRBJ2-7): DVKVTQSSRYLVKRTGEKVFLECVQDMDHENMFWYRQDPGLGLRLIYFSYDVKMKEKGDIPEGYSVSREKKERFSLILESASTNQTSMYLCASKSRDRPYEQYFGPGTRLTVT.

This chain connects TRBV14 to TRBJ2-7; D is ambiguous. The V end lost 4 bases, the J end lost 4 bases, and 8 bases lay between the germline ends. Per germline, CDR1 SGHDN and CDR2 FVKESK. This CDR3 is built from 12 residues. The CDR3 region has the DNA TGTGCCAGCAGCCGGCCCCTGTACGAGCAGTACTTC. Amino acid sequence: CASSRPLYEQYF.

The chain is built from TRBV19 and TRBJ1-1; D remains unclear. CDR3 length: 13 residues. Germline CDR1 is LNHDA and CDR2 is SQIVND (reference sequence). V was shortened by 2 bases and J by 8 bases, with 12 bases between the two germline ends. Here the CDR3 reads CASSISAEREAFF. CDR3 sequence (DNA): TGTGCCAGTAGTATATCCGCCGAGCGGGAAGCTTTCTTT.

This clonotype appeared a few times. This chain joins TRBV7-9 and TRBJ1-3, with unresolved D. The CDR3 has 16 amino acids. V was pared by 5 bases and J by 0 bases, with 14 bases between. Germline loops: CDR1 SEHNR, CDR2 FQNEAQ (reference sequence). The chain's CDR3 is CASSPKGLSSGNTIYF. Here the CDR3 DNA reads TGTGCCAGCAGCCCCAAAGGGCTAAGCTCTGGAAACACCATATATTTT.

This clonotype was detected only a few times. This sequence joins TRBV18 and TRBJ1-2, with 11 positions matching TRBD1. The V gene end was trimmed by 6 bases and the J gene end by 2 bases; junction bases not matched to a gene: 5. The germline gives CDR1 KGHSH, CDR2 LQKENI. This CDR3 has 15 amino acids. CDR3 in amino acids: CASSTGTGGNYGYTF. CDR3 nucleotides: TGTGCCAGCTCGACTGGGACAGGGGGGAACTATGGCTACACCTTC.

Only a few counts were recorded for this clonotype. The chain couples TRBV30 to TRBJ1-1, with 8 bases that match TRBD1. The CDR3 has 17 residues. Germline-derived CDR1 and CDR2 are GTSNPN and SVGIG (reference sequence). V was pared by 0 bases and J by 4 bases, with 13 bases of the junction left unmatched. In nucleotides, the CDR3 is TGTGCCTGGAGTGTACCCAGGACAGGGACCAAGAGCACTGAAGCTTTCTTT. Amino acids: CAWSVPRTGTKSTEAFF. Complete variable domain (other parts from reference TRBV30 and TRBJ1-1): SQTIHQWPATLVQPVGSPLSLECTVEGTSNPNLYWYRQAAGRGLQLLFYSVGIGQISSEVPQNLSASRPQDRQFILSSKKLLLSDSGFYLCAWSVPRTGTKSTEAFFGQGTRLTVV.

This clonotype was seen more than once but under ten times. The chain is built from TRBV10-3 and TRBJ1-4; 7 nucleotides match TRBD1. The CDR3 totals 15 residues. J gave up 5 bases and V 10 bases, and 13 bases lay outside the gene matches. The germline gives CDR1 ENHRY, CDR2 SYGVKD. CDR3 DNA: TGTGCCACCTTGGGTAACAGGGGAGGGAATGAAAAACTGTTTTTT. This encodes CATLGNRGGNEKLFF.

This clonotype was observed a single time. This CDR3 is missing its conserved last phenylalanine or tryptophan, likely due to a read error. The V gene is TRBV7-3, the J gene TRBJ1-1, with D perhaps TRBD1 (5 bases). From germline, CDR1 is SGHTA and CDR2 FQGTGA. With 6 bases removed from V and 1 base from J, the gap between germline ends came to 15 bases. The CDR3 is 15 amino acids. CDR3 DNA: TGTGCCAGCAGTCCCGCGCGCGGGGGGAACACTGAAGCTTTCCTT. Amino acid sequence: CASSPARGGNTEAFL.

This chain links TRBV19 with TRBJ1-5; the match to TRBD1 covers 7 bases. V lost 4 bases and J lost 4; bases outside the gene matches: 4. CDR3 length equals 14 residues. Germline V gene lookup returns CDR1 LNHDA and CDR2 SQIVND (reference sequence). DNA of the CDR3: TGTGCCAGTAGTACTCCAGGGGGTAATCAGCCCCAGCATTTT. It codes for CASSTPGGNQPQHF.

V and J are TRBV28 and TRBJ1-1; D remains unclear. The CDR3 extends over 14 amino acids. V lost 0 bases to trimming and J lost 2 bases, with 7 bases between them. Germline V gene data show CDR1 as MDHEN and CDR2 as SYDVKM. CDR3 loop: CASSLWGRNTEAFF. The DNA for the CDR3 is TGTGCCAGCAGTTTATGGGGCAGAAACACTGAAGCTTTCTTT.

This clonotype was detected only a few times. J is TRBJ2-7 and V is TRBV5-6; D is ambiguous. V dropped 1 base and J dropped 3 bases, with 8 bases sitting between them. Germline-derived CDR1 and CDR2 are SGHDT and YYEEEE. CDR3 length: 13 amino acids. As DNA, the CDR3 is TGTGCCAGCAGCTTGCCTCACATCTACGAGCAGTACTTC. This translates into CASSLPHIYEQYF.

In this sample, this clonotype turned up a few times. The chain links TRBV7-4 to TRBJ2-5, with 8 positions matching TRBD1. The germline CDR1 and CDR2 sequences are SGHVT and SQSDAQ. Germline trimming cut 3 bases from V and 4 bases from J; bases unmatched to any gene: 1. CDR3 length equals 13 residues. In DNA, the CDR3 is TGTGCCAGCAGCTTCAGGGGGCCAGAGACCCAGTACTTC. Protein: CASSFRGPETQYF.

Only a few counts were recorded for this clonotype. The chain combines TRBV7-2 with TRBJ2-7, with TRBD2 matching over 7 bases. The CDR3 covers 13 residues. V trimming: 4 bases; J trimming: 9 bases; junction bases outside the gene matches: 9. The germline V gene has CDR1 SGHTA and CDR2 FQGNSA. CDR3 region: CASSSASGTAQYF. As DNA, the CDR3 is TGTGCCAGCAGCTCCGCAAGCGGGACCGCGCAGTACTTC.

The genes are TRBV19 and TRBJ2-7; D gene ambiguous. Germline V gene lookup returns CDR1 LNHDA and CDR2 SQIVND (reference sequence). The CDR3 sequence is 15 residues long. Trimming removed 7 bases from V and 0 bases from J, with 16 bases in between. CDR3 coding DNA: TGTGCCAGTACCGCTAATAGACACATCTCCTACGAGCAGTACTTC. It specifies CASTANRHISYEQYF.

This clonotype was counted only a few times. The chain is built from TRBV27 and TRBJ1-2; tentatively, D is TRBD1 (6 bases). CDR3 length equals 14 residues. Trimming took off 10 bases at V and 3 bases at J, with 18 bases between the two ends. Germline V gene lookup returns CDR1 MNHEY and CDR2 SMNVEV (reference sequence). The CDR3 coding sequence is TGTGCCACCAAAGGGGGGGGGCGAGACTATGGCTACACCTTC. Its protein product is CATKGGGRDYGYTF.